The clone carrying this T cell receptor beta chain was found a few times. Its antigen is still unknown. Assay used: immunoSEQ multiplex PCR; TCRdb lists only in-frame clones, some missing. The sample records over 40,000 clones, roughly nine tenths being singletons. Trimming took off 6 bases at V and 6 bases at J, with 22 bases between the two ends. The CDR3 loop spans 16 amino acids. Germline V CDR1 and CDR2: LGHNA, YNFKEQ. The data were obtained in a study of a mutant IDH1 vaccine in newly diagnosed glioma. At the level of the study: Following radiotherapy alone, or alongside temozolomide cycles, vaccination was started after an interval of 4-6 weeks.

Study-wide findings and caveats: In approximately 93% of patients, immune responses induced by the vaccine occurred.

As to time point: week 35, safety follow-up. The study gave 300 ug of mutant IDH1 20-mer peptide per vaccine dose, with topical imiquimod. The source material was PBMCs, sampled from a glioma patient whose treatment included an IDH1 peptide vaccine. This clonotype was sampled from a man aged 40-49 years with glioma. The chain uses TRBV4-2 and TRBJ2-3; TRBD1 or TRBD2 may be the D gene (5 bases each). The CDR3 is CASRGDGGSQEDTQYF. CDR3 nucleotides: TGTGCCAGCAGGGGAGATGGGGGATCTCAGGAGGATACGCAGTATTTT.